The rows below give T cell receptor beta chains drawn from one sample of a study of T-cell memory formation after mild COVID-19. TCRdb recomputed calls from the 5' RACE reads with MiXCR, one row per CDR3 protein. The sample carries about 400,000 distinct CDR3 sequences, 24% recorded once. Sequencing input: PBMCs or a T cell subset sorted from them (not recorded which). The receptors stem from an adult woman who had mild COVID-19 (a few samples of this study predate the infection). Cell type and time point are not known. Each CDR3 is given with its conserved first and last residue. The D gene is left open where the match is weak. Size values are once, few and many counts, or a class for expanded clones, and some rows have none.

cdr3_nt cdr3_aa clone_size j_call v_call d_call
TGTGCCAGCAGTTTAAGGAGTTTGGGTTACGAGCAGTACTTC CASSLRSLGYEQYF few TRBJ2-7 TRBV27 .
TGTGCCAGCAGTTCTGACAGGGACTCCTACGAGCAGTACTTC CASSSDRDSYEQYF . TRBJ2-7 TRBV12-3/TRBV12-4 TRBD1
TGTGCCAGCAGCTTATTTGCGGGGGCCGCGAGCTCCTACAATGAGCAGTTCTTC CASSLFAGAASSYNEQFF . TRBJ2-1 TRBV7-3 .
TGCAGCGTTAAATACCGGGGAAGCAATCAGCCCCAGCATTTT CSVKYRGSNQPQHF . TRBJ1-5 TRBV29-1 .
TGCAGCGTCCAACACCTGACTAGCGCCGAGCAGTACTTC CSVQHLTSAEQYF few TRBJ2-7 TRBV29-1 TRBD2
TGTGCCAGCAACCCATCAGGGGAATTGAGCAATCAGCCCCAGCATTTT CASNPSGELSNQPQHF . TRBJ1-5 TRBV7-9 .
TGTGCCAGCAGTTTAAACGGCTTGAACACTGAAGCTTTCTTT CASSLNGLNTEAFF . TRBJ1-1 TRBV12-3/TRBV12-4 .
TGTGCCAGCAGCGCGGGGAGGCAGAACACCGGGGAGCTGTTTTTT CASSAGRQNTGELFF once TRBJ2-2 TRBV12-3/TRBV12-4 .
TGTGCCAGCAGTGACCCCCGGCAGGGGGCTAAAGGGAGGAATTCACCCCTCCACTTT CASSDPRQGAKGRNSPLHF . TRBJ1-6 TRBV6-1 TRBD1
TGTGCCAGCAGCGTAGCTTCGGACAGGGTGGAAACTGAAGCTTTCTTT CASSVASDRVETEAFF . TRBJ1-1 TRBV9 TRBD1
TGTGCCATCAGTGAGTCGATTCTTAGCGGGAGGGCCGAGTCCTACAATGAGCAGTTCTTC CAISESILSGRAESYNEQFF . TRBJ2-1 TRBV10-3 TRBD2
TGTGCCACCTGGGACTCGGGGGGCAATCAGCCCCAGCATTTT CATWDSGGNQPQHF . TRBJ1-5 TRBV12-3/TRBV12-4 .
TGTGCCAGCAGTGAAGGAGGGATTGTGAATCAGCCCCAGCATTTT CASSEGGIVNQPQHF few TRBJ1-5 TRBV6-1 .
TGTGCCAGCAGCCAAGAAAGACGTTACGGAGCGACAGATACGCAGTATTTT CASSQERRYGATDTQYF few TRBJ2-3 TRBV4-2 .
TGCGCCAGCAGGATGAACATCTGGGCCTACGAGCAGTACTTC CASRMNIWAYEQYF . TRBJ2-7 TRBV4-1 .
TGCAGTGCTTATAGCGGCCTCTCCTACGAGCAGTACTTC CSAYSGLSYEQYF few TRBJ2-7 TRBV20-1 .
TGCGCCAGCAGCTCCCCCGAGGGCTCTGGGGCCAACGTCCTGACTTTC CASSSPEGSGANVLTF once TRBJ2-6 TRBV5-1 .
TGTGCCAGCACCTCCCTACAGGGGGTCATGAACACTGAAGCTTTCTTT CASTSLQGVMNTEAFF few TRBJ1-1 TRBV6-5 TRBD1
TGTGCCAGCAGCTTTTGGATCGGGGGGGGTACCCGGGGCACAGATACGCAGTATTTT CASSFWIGGGTRGTDTQYF . TRBJ2-3 TRBV7-9 TRBD2
TGTGCCAGCAGCTTTGGGGACAGCCTCTACGAGCAGTACTTC CASSFGDSLYEQYF few TRBJ2-7 TRBV5-6 TRBD1
TGCGCCAGCAGCTTGGATGGGGATACGCAGTATTTT CASSLDGDTQYF many TRBJ2-3 TRBV5-1 .
TGTGCCACCGGACTCGGGGGGACAGGAGTCTACGAGCAGTACTTC CATGLGGTGVYEQYF few TRBJ2-7 TRBV28 .
TGTGCCAGCAGATCCGGGACGTCTGTGTCGCGGGCTTTCTTT CASRSGTSVSRAFF few TRBJ1-1 TRBV6-1 .
TGTGCCAGCAGCACCCGGACTAGCGTGATTGAGCAGTTCTTC CASSTRTSVIEQFF few TRBJ2-1 TRBV7-2 TRBD2
TGTGCCAGCAGTTACTCGATAGTACGGGGTTTTCAGGGGCGGAGGGCTGAAGCTTTCTTT CASSYSIVRGFQGRRAEAFF . TRBJ1-1 TRBV6-6 .
TGTGCCAGCAGACCTACAGGGGGCCGGGAGACCCAGTACTTC CASRPTGGRETQYF few TRBJ2-5 TRBV6-6 TRBD1
TGTGCCACCAGTGATTTTGAACAGAACCACGAGCAGTACTTC CATSDFEQNHEQYF . TRBJ2-7 TRBV24-1 .
TGTGCCAGCAGTCTATCCCCAGGAAACACCGGGGAGCTGTTTTTT CASSLSPGNTGELFF . TRBJ2-2 TRBV6-2/TRBV6-3 .
TGCGCCAGCAGCTTGGGCGGTTACTACGAGCAGTACTTC CASSLGGYYEQYF many TRBJ2-7 TRBV5-1 .